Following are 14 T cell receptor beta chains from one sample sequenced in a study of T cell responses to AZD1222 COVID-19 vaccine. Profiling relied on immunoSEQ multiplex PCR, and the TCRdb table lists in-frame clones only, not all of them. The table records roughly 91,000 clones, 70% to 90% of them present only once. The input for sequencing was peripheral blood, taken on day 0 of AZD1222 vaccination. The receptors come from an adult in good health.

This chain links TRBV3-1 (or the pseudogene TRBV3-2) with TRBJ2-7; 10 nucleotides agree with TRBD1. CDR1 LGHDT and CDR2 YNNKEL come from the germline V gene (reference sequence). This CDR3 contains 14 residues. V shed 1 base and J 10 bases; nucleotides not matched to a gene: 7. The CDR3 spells CASSQGWGTGEQYF. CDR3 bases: TGTGCCAGCAGCCAAGGGTGGGGGACAGGGGAACAGTACTTC.

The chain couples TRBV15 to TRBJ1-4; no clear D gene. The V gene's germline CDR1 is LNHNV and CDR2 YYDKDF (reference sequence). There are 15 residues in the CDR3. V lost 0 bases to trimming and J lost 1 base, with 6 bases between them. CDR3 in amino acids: CATSRDPGTNEKLFF. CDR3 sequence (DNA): TGTGCCACCAGCAGAGACCCTGGAACTAATGAAAAACTGTTTTTT.

This CDR3 is CASSHGTFDKAFF. The CDR3 bases are TGTGCCAGCAGCCACGGGACGTTCGATAAAGCTTTCTTT. This chain uses TRBV3-1 (or the pseudogene TRBV3-2) with TRBJ1-1; possibly TRBD1 for D (5 bases). The CDR3 sequence is 13 residues long. The germline V gene encodes CDR1 LGHDT and CDR2 YNNKEL (reference sequence). The V end lost 3 bases, the J end lost 9 bases, and 14 bases lay between the germline ends.

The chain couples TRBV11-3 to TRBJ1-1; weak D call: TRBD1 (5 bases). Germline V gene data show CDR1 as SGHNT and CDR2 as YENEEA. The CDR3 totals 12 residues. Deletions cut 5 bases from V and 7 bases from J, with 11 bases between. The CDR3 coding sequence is TGTGCCAGCAGCCCCGGGACTCTTGAAGCTTTCTTT. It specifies CASSPGTLEAFF.

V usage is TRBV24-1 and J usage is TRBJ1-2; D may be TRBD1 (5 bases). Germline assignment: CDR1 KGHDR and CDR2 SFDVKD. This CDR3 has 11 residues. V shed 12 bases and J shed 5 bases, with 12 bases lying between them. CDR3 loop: CAAGAAYGYTF. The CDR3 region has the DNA TGTGCCGCCGGGGCTGCATATGGCTACACCTTC.

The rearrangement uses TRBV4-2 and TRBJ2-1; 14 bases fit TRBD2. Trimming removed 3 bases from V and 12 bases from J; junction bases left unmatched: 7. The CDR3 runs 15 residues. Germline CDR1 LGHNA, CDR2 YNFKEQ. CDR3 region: CASSHPGTSGGLQFF. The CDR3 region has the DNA TGTGCCAGCAGCCATCCCGGGACTAGCGGGGGCCTGCAGTTCTTC.

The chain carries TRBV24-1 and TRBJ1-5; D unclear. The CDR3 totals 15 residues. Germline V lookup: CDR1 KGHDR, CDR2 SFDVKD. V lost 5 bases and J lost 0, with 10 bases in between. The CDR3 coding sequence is TGTGCCACCAGTGGGTCGGTTTATAGCAATCAGCCCCAGCATTTT. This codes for CATSGSVYSNQPQHF.

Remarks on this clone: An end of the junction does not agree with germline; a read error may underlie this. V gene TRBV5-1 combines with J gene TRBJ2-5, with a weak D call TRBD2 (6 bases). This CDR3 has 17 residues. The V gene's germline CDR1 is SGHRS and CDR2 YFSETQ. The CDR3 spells CASSLVVGTSYQETQYF. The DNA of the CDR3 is TGTGCCAGCAGCTTGGTAGTAGGGACTTCGTACCAAGAGACCCAGTACTTC.

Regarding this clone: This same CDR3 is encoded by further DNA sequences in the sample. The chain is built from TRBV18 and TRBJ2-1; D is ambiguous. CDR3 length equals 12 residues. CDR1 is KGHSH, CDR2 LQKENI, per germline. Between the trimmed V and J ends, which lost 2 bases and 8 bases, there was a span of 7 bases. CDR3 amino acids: CASSPLGDEQFF. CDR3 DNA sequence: TGTGCCAGCTCACCATTGGGCGATGAGCAGTTCTTC.

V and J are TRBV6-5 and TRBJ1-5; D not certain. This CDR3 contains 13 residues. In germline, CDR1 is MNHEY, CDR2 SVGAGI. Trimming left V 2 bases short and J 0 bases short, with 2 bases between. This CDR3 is CASSYGSNQPQHF. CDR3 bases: TGTGCCAGCAGTTACGGTAGCAATCAGCCCCAGCATTTT.

The CDR3 reads CASYEGQETQYF. CDR3 sequence (DNA): TGTGCCAGCTACGAAGGGCAAGAGACCCAGTACTTC. The chain uses TRBV27 and TRBJ2-5; D gene unclear. Germline CDR1 is MNHEY and CDR2 is SMNVEV (reference sequence). This CDR3 is built from 12 residues. V lost 8 bases and J 2 bases, leaving 9 bases between the germline ends.

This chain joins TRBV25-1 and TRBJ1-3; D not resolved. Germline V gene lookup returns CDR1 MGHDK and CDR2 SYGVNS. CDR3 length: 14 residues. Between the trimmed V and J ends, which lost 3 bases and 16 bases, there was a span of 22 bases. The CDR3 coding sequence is TGTGCCAGCAGTGATCCCCCTCTTGGAGGATCTAGCTATTTT. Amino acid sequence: CASSDPPLGGSSYF.

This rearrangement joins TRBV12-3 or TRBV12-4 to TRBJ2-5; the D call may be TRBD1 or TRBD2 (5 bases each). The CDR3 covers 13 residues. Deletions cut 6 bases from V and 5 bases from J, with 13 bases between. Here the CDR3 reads CASSPEGSETQYF. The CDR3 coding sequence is TGTGCCAGCAGCCCAGAGGGGAGCGAGACCCAGTACTTC.

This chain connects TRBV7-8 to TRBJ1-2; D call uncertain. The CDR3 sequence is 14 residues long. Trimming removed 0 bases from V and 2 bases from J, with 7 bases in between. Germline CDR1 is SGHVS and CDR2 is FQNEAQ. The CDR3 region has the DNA TGTGCCAGCAGCTTAGCCCACCTCAACTATGGCTACACCTTC. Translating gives CASSLAHLNYGYTF.